This TCR beta chain is from a study of shared clonotypes between healthy human individuals. The CDR3 loop spans 14 amino acids. With 7 bases removed from V and 0 bases from J, the gap between germline ends came to 7 bases. Germline V gives CDR1 SGHAT, CDR2 FQNNGV. Ten immunoSEQ deep assay plates were used to sequence the DNA of unsorted PBMCs. Libraries were prepared by immunoSEQ multiplex PCR; TCRdb keeps only in-frame clonotypes and omits some of them. This sample carries about 490,000 clones, around three quarters of them seen once, and the ten largest clones take around 12%. The study used around 96 million PBMCs per unsorted sample for genomic DNA.

The chain is built from TRBV11-2 and TRBJ2-6; no clear D gene. The receptor was isolated from a middle-aged woman in good health. Some clones in this sample may be carry-over from other donors' samples. The sample comprised PBMCs. The CDR3 nucleotides read TGTGCCAGCACCACACACTCTGGGGCCAACGTCCTGACTTTC. It translates to CASTTHSGANVLTF.